The T cell receptor (beta chain) described here comes from a study of T cells in Graves' hyperthyroidism and ophthalmopathy. Germline V gene lookup returns CDR1 MNHNS and CDR2 SASEGT. The V and J ends lost 10 bases and 5 bases respectively, with 17 bases between them. CDR3 length equals 14 residues. TCR beta CDR3 regions were amplified from RNA. A set of HTBI primers served as the primers for a first-round RT-PCR of the TCR CDR3. TCRdb processed the multiplex PCR reads anew with MiXCR; each CDR3 protein has one entry. In the table there are a few hundred thousand distinct CDR3 sequences, 14% to 15% of which are singletons.

The V call is TRBV6-1, the J call TRBJ2-2; D not certain. Sequencing was carried out using blood. This sequence was found in a woman aged 25 to 39 with Graves' hyperthyroidism. DNA for the CDR3: TGTGCCATCAAGGGTAGTTCGTCAACCGGGGAGCTGTTTTTT. Encoded protein: CAIKGSSSTGELFF.